This is a list of T cell receptor beta chains from one sample in a study of blood T cell repertoires in COVID-19. Sequencing was performed with immunoSEQ multiplex PCR; in TCRdb, only in-frame clones are kept and a portion is missing. Of under 95,000 clones listed, approximately 82% are singletons. The specimen sequenced was peripheral blood. These receptors came from a human donor in a cohort sampled during active COVID-19. Each CDR3 is given with its conserved first and last residue. The D gene is left open where the match is weak. Where a row states a size, it is once, few, many or the class of an expanded clone; other rows omit it.

>TRBV5-4|TRBJ1-2|TRBD1|-
TGTGCCAGCAGCCCCACTGTCGGACAGGGGGGTAACTATGGCTACACCTTC
CASSPTVGQGGNYGYTF
>TRBV2|TRBJ1-1|-|few
TGTGCCAGCAGTGAATGGGGGAGGAGCTCTGAAGCTTTCTTT
CASSEWGRSSEAFF
>TRBV3-1/TRBV3-2|TRBJ2-7|-|-
TGTGCCAGCAGCCTGGCCAGCGAGCAGTACTTC
CASSLASEQYF
>TRBV28|TRBJ2-7|-|-
TGTGCCAGCAGTTCCCAGGGATCCGAGCAGTACTTC
CASSSQGSEQYF
>TRBV19|TRBJ1-5|TRBD1|-
TGTGCCAGTAGTACGATCCCGGGACAGGGAGGTCAGCCCCAGCATTTT
CASSTIPGQGGQPQHF
>TRBV7-6|TRBJ1-1|-|-
TGTGCCAGCAGTAGGACAATGAACACTGAAGCTTTCTTT
CASSRTMNTEAFF
>TRBV7-2|TRBJ1-2|-|-
TGTGCCAGCAGCTTTCGTCCAGGCCCATATGGCTACACCTTC
CASSFRPGPYGYTF
>TRBV28|TRBJ2-6|-|once
TGTGCCAGCAGTTTATGGGCGGGACTGACAATTTCTGGGGCCAACGTCCTGACTTTC
CASSLWAGLTISGANVLTF
>TRBV7-3|TRBJ1-1|-|once
TGTGCCAGCAGCTGGGGAGGGAACACTGAAGCTTTCTTT
CASSWGGNTEAFF
>TRBV19|TRBJ1-5|TRBD1|-
TGTGCCAGTACCGACCACAGGGGAAATCAGCCCCAGCATTTT
CASTDHRGNQPQHF
>TRBV11-3|TRBJ2-1|TRBD1|-
TGTGCCAGCAGCTGGACAGGGTCTGAGCAGTTCTTC
CASSWTGSEQFF
>TRBV28|TRBJ1-3|-|-
TGTGCCAGCAGTTTATTGGGCCGGGAGGACACCATATATTTT
CASSLLGREDTIYF
>TRBV7-9|TRBJ1-5|-|-
TGTGCCAGCAGCCCCGCAGGGGTTTCTAATCAGCCCCAGCATTTT
CASSPAGVSNQPQHF
>TRBV7-2|TRBJ1-2|-|-
TGTGCCAGCAGCTTAGATGAGGTCAGGGCGATTTACTATGGCTACACCTTC
CASSLDEVRAIYYGYTF
>TRBV5-8|TRBJ1-5|-|-
TGTGCCAGCAGCTTGGTTTACGGGACACGATATAGCAATCAGCCCCAGCATTTT
CASSLVYGTRYSNQPQHF
>TRBV24-1|TRBJ2-1|-|-
TGTGCCACCAGTGATTTTAATGTGCAGGCCATCTACAATGAGCAGTTCTTC
CATSDFNVQAIYNEQFF
>TRBV3-1/TRBV3-2|TRBJ1-5|-|-
TGTGCCAGCAGCCATCACGGGCAGGGAGGTGGTCAGCCCCAGCATTTT
CASSHHGQGGGQPQHF
>TRBV5-1|TRBJ1-1|TRBD1|once
TGCGCCAGCAGCTTCCACAGGGGAAGCACTGAAGCTTTCTTT
CASSFHRGSTEAFF
>TRBV9|TRBJ2-7|TRBD2|-
TGTGCCAGCAGCGCAAGCGGGGGGGCCGTCGAGCAGTACTTC
CASSASGGAVEQYF
>TRBV21-1|TRBJ1-4|-|-
TGTGCCAGCAGCCCCCGAGACAGGCCTAATGAAAAACTGTTTTTT
CASSPRDRPNEKLFF
>TRBV28|TRBJ1-5|-|-
TGTGCCAGCATAGGGGCGTCTCTCTCTCAATGGGGCAATCAGCCCCAGCATTTT
CASIGASLSQWGNQPQHF
>TRBV7-9|TRBJ2-3|-|-
TGTGCCAGCAGCTTAGCCGGCCAGGGGAGCACAGATACGCAGTATTTT
CASSLAGQGSTDTQYF
>TRBV6-5|TRBJ1-1|TRBD1|-
TGTGCCAGCAGTTACTCGACAGGGATGGTTACTGAAGCTTTCTTT
CASSYSTGMVTEAFF
>TRBV28|TRBJ1-1|-|many
TGTGCCAGCACCAAACCGGTTGGACGGGATGAAGCTTTCTTT
CASTKPVGRDEAFF
>TRBV9|TRBJ2-1|TRBD1|-
TGTGCCAGCAGCCCCTCCGAGGGGGCCTACGATGAGCAGTTCTTC
CASSPSEGAYDEQFF
>TRBV7-9|TRBJ2-1|-|-
TGTGCCAGCAGCCCCCGCGGCCCCGCGGAGCAGTTCTTC
CASSPRGPAEQFF
>TRBV6-4|TRBJ2-3|-|-
TGTGCCAGCAGTCCCGGGAGGGGGCTTGTCACAGATACGCAGTATTTT
CASSPGRGLVTDTQYF
>TRBV4-3|TRBJ1-5|TRBD1|-
TGCGCCAGCAGCCAAGAGTACAGGGGCGATCAGCCCCAGCATTTT
CASSQEYRGDQPQHF
>TRBV10-1|TRBJ2-1|-|once
TGCGCCAGCAGTAAGTCAGCCCGACTAGGGTCGGGCAATGAGCAGTTCTTC
CASSKSARLGSGNEQFF
>TRBV7-3|TRBJ2-3|-|-
TGTGCCAGCAGCCTTTCCCCCCCGGGACAACAGAATACGCAGTATTTT
CASSLSPPGQQNTQYF
>TRBV21-1|TRBJ1-1|-|-
TGTGCCAGCAGCAAACAGAACATGAACACTGAAGCTTTCTTT
CASSKQNMNTEAFF
>TRBV6-2/TRBV6-3|TRBJ2-1|TRBD2|-
TGTGCCAGCAGTCAGCGGGGGCTCCTCCCGGGGGAGCAGTTCTTC
CASSQRGLLPGEQFF
>TRBV3-1/TRBV3-2|TRBJ2-5|-|-
TGTGCCAGCAGCCACGGCGGGCTGGGAGAGACCCAGTACTTC
CASSHGGLGETQYF
>TRBV7-3|TRBJ2-1|-|-
TGTGCCAGCAGCTCCCGAGGGGGCTCCTACAATGAGCAGTTCTTC
CASSSRGGSYNEQFF
>TRBV9|TRBJ2-1|-|-
TGTGCCAGCAGCGTAGCCTCGTCTGTCAATGAGCAGTTCTTC
CASSVASSVNEQFF
>TRBV5-1|TRBJ1-1|TRBD1|-
TGCGCCAGCAGCCCTTTCCAGACAGGGTCTGAAGCTTTCTTT
CASSPFQTGSEAFF
>TRBV27|TRBJ1-2|TRBD1|-
TGTGCCAGCAGTTTAGAGGTGGGGACAGTCTATGGCTACACCTTC
CASSLEVGTVYGYTF
>TRBV24-1|TRBJ2-7|TRBD1|-
TGTGCCACCAGTGATGGTGGACAGGGGATATCGGTGCAGTACTTC
CATSDGGQGISVQYF
>TRBV6-6|TRBJ2-3|-|few
TGTGCCAGCACCGCACTTCGCGGAACGCAGTATTTT
CASTALRGTQYF
>TRBV7-8|TRBJ1-2|TRBD1|few
TGTGCCAGCAGCTCCGGACAGGGAAACTATGGCTACACCTTC
CASSSGQGNYGYTF
>TRBV19|TRBJ1-6|-|-
TGTGCCAGTAGTAACACAGGTTCAGAGTATAATTCACCCCTCCACTTT
CASSNTGSEYNSPLHF
>TRBV10-3|TRBJ1-4|-|-
TGTGCCATCAGTGATCGGCAGGGTGAGGAAAAACTGTTTTTT
CAISDRQGEEKLFF
>TRBV10-3|TRBJ2-5|TRBD2|-
TGTGCCATCAGTGAAGGTAGCGGGATGCTTCAAGAGACCCAGTACTTC
CAISEGSGMLQETQYF